A single count supports the clone carrying this TCR beta chain. Its antigen is not identified. Measured with immunoSEQ multiplex PCR; TCRdb has only the in-frame clones, and not every one. Of about 43,000 clones listed, about 70% are singletons. V gave up 2 bases and J gave up 5 bases; unmatched junction bases: 4. CDR3 length: 14 residues. The germline CDR1 and CDR2 sequences are SNHLY and FYNNEI. The data belong to a study of radiotherapy plus CTLA-4 blockade in lung cancer. Study outcomes and limitations: Response was reportedly best predicted by early blood T cell clone dynamics, with interferon-beta.

This sequence was found in a human donor with non-small cell lung cancer who had a partial response to radiotherapy plus ipilimumab. Sample: peripheral blood, taken from a patient treated with radiotherapy plus ipilimumab. This chain links TRBV2 with TRBJ2-3, with TRBD2 identical over 7 bases. CDR3: CASSERDYRDTQYF. CDR3 in DNA: TGTGCCAGCAGTGAAAGGGACTACCGAGATACGCAGTATTTT.